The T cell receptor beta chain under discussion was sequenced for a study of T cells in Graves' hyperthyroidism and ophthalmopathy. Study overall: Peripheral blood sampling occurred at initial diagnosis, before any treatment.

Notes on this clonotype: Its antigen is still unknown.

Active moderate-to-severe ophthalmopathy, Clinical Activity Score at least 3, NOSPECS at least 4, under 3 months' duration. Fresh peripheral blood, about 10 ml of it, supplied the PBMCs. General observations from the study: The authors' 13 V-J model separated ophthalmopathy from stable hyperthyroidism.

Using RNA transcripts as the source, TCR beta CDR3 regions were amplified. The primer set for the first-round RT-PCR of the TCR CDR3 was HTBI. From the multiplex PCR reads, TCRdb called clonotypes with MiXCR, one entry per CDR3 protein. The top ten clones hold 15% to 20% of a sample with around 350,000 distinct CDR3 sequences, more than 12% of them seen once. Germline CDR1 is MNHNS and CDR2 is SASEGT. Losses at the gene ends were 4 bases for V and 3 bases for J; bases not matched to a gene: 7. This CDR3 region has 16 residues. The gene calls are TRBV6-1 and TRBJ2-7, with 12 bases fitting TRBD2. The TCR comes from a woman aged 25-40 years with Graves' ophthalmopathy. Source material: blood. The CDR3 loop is CASSAGLAGKDYEQYF. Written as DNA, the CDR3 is TGTGCCAGCAGTGCTGGACTAGCGGGGAAAGACTACGAGCAGTACTTC.